Listed here are 17 T cell receptor beta chains from one sample, sequenced in a study of T cells after yellow fever vaccination. Via MiXCR, TCRdb re-called the 5' RACE reads, giving one row per CDR3 protein. The top ten clones hold about 3% of a sample with some 320,000 distinct CDR3 sequences, around 8.6% of them seen once. This specimen was CD4+ T cells sorted from PBMCs, taken 5 days after the yellow fever booster vaccination. The source is a man between 18 and 35 years old who received the YFV17D yellow fever vaccine.

Here the CDR3 reads CASSFYPGEAFF. The CDR3 DNA reads TGCGCCAGCAGCTTTTACCCAGGGGAAGCTTTCTTT. The chain carries TRBV5-1 and TRBJ1-1; D perhaps matches TRBD1 (5 bases). The CDR3 has 12 amino acids. V lost 2 bases and J 8 bases, leaving 10 bases between the germline ends. Germline CDR1 and CDR2: SGHRS and YFSETQ.

The chain has TRBV7-2 and TRBJ2-5, with 8 bases aligning to TRBD2. CDR3 length: 16 amino acids. V was pared by 3 bases and J by 7 bases, with 13 bases of the junction left unmatched. CDR1 and CDR2 from the germline V gene are SGHTA and FQGNSA. CDR3 region: CASSFGFSGGVGTQYF. In DNA form, the CDR3 reads TGTGCCAGCAGCTTCGGTTTTTCGGGAGGGGTGGGGACCCAGTACTTC.

This clonotype has more than one count but fewer than ten. The rearrangement uses TRBV10-3 and TRBJ2-1, with 11 positions matching TRBD1. J was trimmed by 8 bases and V by 0 bases; bases with no gene match: 3. This CDR3 spans 15 amino acids. Per germline, CDR1 ENHRY and CDR2 SYGVKD. The CDR3 nucleotides are TGTGCCATCAGTGAGTCCGGGACAGGGGGGGATGAGCAGTTCTTC. This translates into CAISESGTGGDEQFF.

This clonotype was detected only a few times. V gene TRBV7-3 combines with J gene TRBJ2-3; 7 bases align to TRBD2. CDR3 size: 13 residues. Trimming at V came to 3 bases and at J to 6 bases, leaving 3 bases not matched to a gene. Per germline, CDR1 SGHTA and CDR2 FQGTGA. CDR3 nucleotides: TGTGCCAGCAGCTTCGGGGGGTTTGATACGCAGTATTTT. Amino acid sequence: CASSFGGFDTQYF.

CDR3 in DNA: TGTGCCAGCAGCTTACGTGTAGGGGGGAACACCGGGGAGCTGTTTTTT. Its translation: CASSLRVGGNTGELFF. This rearrangement joins TRBV7-2 to TRBJ2-2; possibly TRBD1 for D (6 bases). The germline gives CDR1 SGHTA, CDR2 FQGNSA. V dropped 2 bases and J dropped 1 base, with 11 bases sitting between them. This CDR3 spans 16 amino acids.

This clonotype was observed at least ten times. V usage is TRBV5-1 and J usage is TRBJ2-1; 9 positions match TRBD2. With 4 bases clipped from V and 3 bases from J, the junction kept 5 bases outside the gene matches. CDR1 and CDR2 from the germline V gene are SGHRS and YFSETQ. There are 15 residues in the CDR3. The CDR3 DNA reads as TGCGCCAGCAGCAGATTAGCGGGGGACTACAATGAGCAGTTCTTC. It encodes CASSRLAGDYNEQFF.

The chain has TRBV12-3 or TRBV12-4 and TRBJ2-3; 7 nucleotides line up with TRBD1. V lost 6 bases and J lost 0; bases outside the gene matches: 9. This CDR3 is 16 amino acids long. CDR3 in amino acids: CASSPQGPPSTDTQYF. CDR3 DNA: TGTGCCAGCAGCCCACAGGGGCCCCCCAGCACAGATACGCAGTATTTT.

This clonotype has a handful of counts. The V gene is TRBV20-1, the J gene TRBJ2-4, with D possibly matching TRBD1 (6 bases). The CDR3 contains 13 residues. Looked up from germline, CDR1 is DFQATT and CDR2 is SNEGSKA (reference sequence). V was clipped by 6 bases and J by 9 bases, with 18 bases between them. CDR3 residues: CSAPAGAESIQYF. In DNA, the CDR3 is TGCAGTGCCCCGGCAGGGGCAGAGTCCATTCAGTACTTC.

In its sample, this clonotype was seen a few times. The rearrangement links TRBV6-6 to TRBJ2-2, with 11 positions matching TRBD1. This CDR3 is 16 amino acids long. After removal of 6 bases from V and 5 bases from J, the junction contained 8 bases not matched to a gene. Germline V CDR1 and CDR2: MNHNY, SVGAGI (reference sequence). In nucleotides, the CDR3 is TGTGCCAGCAGCTCCGGGACAGGGGGAAGAACCGGGGAGCTGTTTTTT. Translation gives CASSSGTGGRTGELFF.

V is TRBV20-1 and J is TRBJ2-1; the D gene is possibly TRBD2 (5 bases). V lost 2 bases, J lost 4 bases, and 18 bases lay in between. The CDR3 has 16 amino acids. CDR1 is DFQATT and CDR2 is SNEGSKA in the germline V gene (reference sequence). CDR3 residues: CSARKPRVNGYNEQFF. The CDR3 DNA reads as TGCAGTGCTAGAAAGCCGAGGGTAAATGGGTACAATGAGCAGTTCTTC.

This clonotype came up a few times. The rearrangement joins TRBV5-6 to TRBJ2-6, with a weak D call TRBD1 (5 bases). The CDR3 sequence is 17 residues long. Trimming shortened V by 2 bases and J by 0 bases, and 12 bases separated the two germline ends. CDR1 SGHDT and CDR2 YYEEEE come from the germline V gene. In DNA, the CDR3 is TGTGCCAGCAGCTTCTGGACACCTCACTCTGGGGCCAACGTCCTGACTTTC. The encoded protein is CASSFWTPHSGANVLTF. The full variable domain, with the rest looked up from reference TRBV5-6 and TRBJ2-6, is DAGVTQSPTHLIKTRGQQVTLRCSPKSGHDTVSWYQQALGQGPQFIFQYYEEEERQRGNFPDRFSGHQFPNYSSELNVNALLLGDSALYLCASSFWTPHSGANVLTFGAGSRLTVL.

This clonotype was recorded at least ten times. This sequence joins TRBV20-1 and TRBJ2-4; 7 bases line up with TRBD1. CDR3 length: 15 residues. From germline, CDR1 is DFQATT and CDR2 SNEGSKA (reference sequence). After removal of 3 bases from V and 2 bases from J, the junction contained 7 bases not matched to a gene. The CDR3 bases are TGCAGTGCTAGTCTTATACAGGGGTCCAAAAACATTCAGTACTTC. This translates into CSASLIQGSKNIQYF.

The V gene is TRBV19, the J gene TRBJ1-1; weak D call: TRBD1 (5 bases). Germline values: CDR1 LNHDA, CDR2 SQIVND (reference sequence). Trimming stripped 2 bases from V and 4 bases from J, with 14 bases between. CDR3 length equals 15 residues. CDR3 residues: CASSIRGVLSTEAFF. The CDR3 DNA reads TGTGCCAGTAGTATACGGGGGGTATTAAGCACTGAAGCTTTCTTT.

This clonotype was counted many times. The gene calls are TRBV11-1 and TRBJ2-7; 9 bases line up with TRBD1. From germline, CDR1 is SGHAT and CDR2 FQDESV (reference sequence). Trimming at V came to 6 bases and at J to 3 bases, leaving 9 bases not matched to a gene. This CDR3 is 15 amino acids long. The chain's CDR3 is CASRRSDRGLYEQYF. CDR3 in DNA: TGTGCCAGCAGGCGGTCGGACAGGGGCCTCTACGAGCAGTACTTC.

This clonotype was counted ten times or more. The chain has TRBV5-6 and TRBJ2-6; D is undetermined. This CDR3 is 15 amino acids long. Germline CDR1 and CDR2: SGHDT and YYEEEE. V was cut by 0 bases and J by 1 base, with 5 bases left in between. This CDR3 reads CASSLGVSGANVLTF. DNA for the CDR3: TGTGCCAGCAGCTTGGGCGTATCTGGGGCCAACGTCCTGACTTTC. The full variable domain, its missing parts supplied by reference TRBV5-6 and TRBJ2-6, is DAGVTQSPTHLIKTRGQQVTLRCSPKSGHDTVSWYQQALGQGPQFIFQYYEEEERQRGNFPDRFSGHQFPNYSSELNVNALLLGDSALYLCASSLGVSGANVLTFGAGSRLTVL.

This clonotype was recorded a few times. The chain uses TRBV7-2 and TRBJ2-7; 11 bases match TRBD1. Trimming cost V 5 bases and J 7 bases; bases outside gene matches: 4. Per germline, CDR1 SGHTA and CDR2 FQGNSA. The CDR3 is 13 amino acids. The CDR3 reads CASSPDRGREQYV. The CDR3 nucleotides read TGTGCCAGCAGCCCGGACAGGGGGCGTGAGCAGTACGTC.

In its sample, this clonotype was seen many times. The chain joins TRBV7-9 to TRBJ1-1; possibly TRBD1 for D (5 bases). The V end lost 5 bases, the J end lost 4 bases, and 8 bases lay between the germline ends. This CDR3 comprises 12 residues. From germline, CDR1 is SEHNR and CDR2 FQNEAQ (reference sequence). For the CDR3, the DNA is TGTGCCAGCAGCCGGGGGGGCACTGAAGCTTTCTTT. Its translation: CASSRGGTEAFF.